The following is a T cell receptor (beta chain) sequence with its context. The germline V gene has CDR1 LNHNV and CDR2 YYDKDF (reference sequence). The V end was cut by 11 bases, the J end by 7 bases, with 23 bases between. The length of the CDR3 is 14 residues. TCRdb used MiXCR to reprocess the reads, holding one entry per CDR3 protein. Here the sample spans 150,000 to 200,000 distinct CDR3 sequences, approximately 15% being singletons. The record originates from a study of T cell repertoires in cytomegalovirus infection. This chain connects TRBV15 to TRBJ1-1; TRBD1 might be the D (6 bases). The TCR was taken from a human donor in good health (CMV status not recorded). Some clones in this sample may be carry-over from other donors' samples. The source material was PBMCs. The CDR3 DNA reads TGTGCCTCATCCTGGGGTGGACAGTCGTTTGAAGCTTTCTTT. As protein: CASSWGGQSFEAFF.